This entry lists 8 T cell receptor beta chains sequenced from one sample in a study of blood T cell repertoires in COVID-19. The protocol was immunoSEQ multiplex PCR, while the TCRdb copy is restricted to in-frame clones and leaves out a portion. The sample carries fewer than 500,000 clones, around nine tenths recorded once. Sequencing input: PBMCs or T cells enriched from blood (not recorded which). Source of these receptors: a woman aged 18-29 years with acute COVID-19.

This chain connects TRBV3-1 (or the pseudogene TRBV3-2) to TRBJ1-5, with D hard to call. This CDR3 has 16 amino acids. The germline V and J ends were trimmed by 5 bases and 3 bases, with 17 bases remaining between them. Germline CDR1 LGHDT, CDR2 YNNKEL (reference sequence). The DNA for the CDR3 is TGTGCCAGCAGCTCAGGAGATACGGGATTCAATCAGCCCCAGCATTTT. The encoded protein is CASSSGDTGFNQPQHF.

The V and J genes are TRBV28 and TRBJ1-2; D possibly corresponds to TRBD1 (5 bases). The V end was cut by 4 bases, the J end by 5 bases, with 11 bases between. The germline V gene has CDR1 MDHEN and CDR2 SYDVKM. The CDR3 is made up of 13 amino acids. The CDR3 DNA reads TGTGCCAGCAGTTCAGGGCGTTTATATGGCTACACCTTC. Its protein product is CASSSGRLYGYTF.

As DNA, the CDR3 is TGTGCCAGCTCAATCCGGGACAGGGAGGAGACCCAGTACTTC. This codes for CASSIRDREETQYF. This chain links TRBV18 with TRBJ2-5; 9 nucleotides match TRBD1. V shed 5 bases, J shed 5 bases, and the junction held 6 bases outside the gene matches. There are 14 residues in the CDR3. Germline CDR1 reads KGHSH; CDR2 reads LQKENI.

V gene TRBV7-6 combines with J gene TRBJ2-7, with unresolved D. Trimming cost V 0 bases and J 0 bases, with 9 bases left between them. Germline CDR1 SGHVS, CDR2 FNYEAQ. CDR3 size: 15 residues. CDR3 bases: TGTGCCAGCAGCTTAGCGAGTGCTAGCTCCTACGAGCAGTACTTC. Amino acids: CASSLASASSYEQYF. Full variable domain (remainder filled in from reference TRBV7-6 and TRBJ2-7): GAGVSQSPRYKVTKRGQDVALRCDPISGHVSLYWYRQALGQGPEFLTYFNYEAQQDKSGLPNDRFSAERPEGSISTLTIQRTEQRDSAMYRCASSLASASSYEQYFGPGTRLTVT.

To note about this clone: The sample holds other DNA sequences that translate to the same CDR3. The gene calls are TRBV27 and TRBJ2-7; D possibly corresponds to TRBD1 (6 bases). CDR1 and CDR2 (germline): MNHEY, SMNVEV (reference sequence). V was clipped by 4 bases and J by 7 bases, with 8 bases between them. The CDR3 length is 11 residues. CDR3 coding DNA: TGTGCCAGCAGTTCAAGGGGGGAGCAGTACTTC. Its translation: CASSSRGEQYF.

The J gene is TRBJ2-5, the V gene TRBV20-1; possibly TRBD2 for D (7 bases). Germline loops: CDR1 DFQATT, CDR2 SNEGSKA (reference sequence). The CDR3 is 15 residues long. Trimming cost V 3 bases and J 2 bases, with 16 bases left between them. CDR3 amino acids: CSASLRGAPQETQYF. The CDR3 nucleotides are TGCAGTGCTAGTTTACGGGGGGCGCCTCAAGAGACCCAGTACTTC.

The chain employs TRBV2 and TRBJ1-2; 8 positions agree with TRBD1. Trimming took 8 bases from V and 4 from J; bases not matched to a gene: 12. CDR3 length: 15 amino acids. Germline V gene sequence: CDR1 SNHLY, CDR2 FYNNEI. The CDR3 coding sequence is TGTGCCAGCGGGCCGGGACAGGCTGCTCTCTATGGCTACACCTTC. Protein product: CASGPGQAALYGYTF.

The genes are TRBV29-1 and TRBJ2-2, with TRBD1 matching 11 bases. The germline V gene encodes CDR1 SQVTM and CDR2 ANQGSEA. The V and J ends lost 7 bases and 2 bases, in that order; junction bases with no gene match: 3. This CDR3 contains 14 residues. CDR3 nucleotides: TGCAGCGGTGGGACAGGGGGTAACACCGGGGAGCTGTTTTTT. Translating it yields CSGGTGGNTGELFF.